A selection of T cell receptor beta chains follows, all from one sample in a study of T cells expressing NK-cell markers. For each CDR3 protein, TCRdb gives one entry from its re-call of the 5' RACE reads, without DNA. This sample contains some 500,000 distinct CDR3 sequences. Sample: blood T cells: a sorted CD56 or NKG2C T cell subset, CD4+ or CD8+ T cells, or bulk PBMC T cells (not recorded which). These receptor sequences come from a woman aged 45-65 years in good health. The CDR3 runs from the conserved cysteine through the conserved F or W.

TRBJ2-5,TRBV11-3,CASSLGDRGPQETQYF
TRBJ2-5,TRBV10-2,CASSEWDAAWLYQETQYF
TRBJ1-5,TRBV12-3/TRBV12-4,CASSLTGNQPQHF
TRBJ2-3,TRBV12-3/TRBV12-4,CASGNTGTDTQYF
TRBJ2-1,TRBV20-1,CSPQGSRENEQFF
TRBJ2-1,TRBV15,CATSRDQTGNEQFF
TRBJ1-5,TRBV27,CASSRQAEPYSNQPQHF
TRBJ2-3,TRBV10-3,CAISEGSGSPDTQYF
TRBJ2-1,TRBV5-1,CASSLAGFVNEQFF
TRBJ2-3,TRBV25-1,CASSATGYTQYF
TRBJ2-5,TRBV27,CASSLQGLGETQYF
TRBJ2-7,TRBV11-2,CASSLLTGRSYEQYF
TRBJ1-6,TRBV11-2,CASSPKGTGRSYNSPLHF
TRBJ2-3,TRBV5-1,CASSAGTAVTDTQYF
TRBJ1-1,TRBV27,CASSPPPHREAFF
TRBJ2-1,TRBV20-1,CSARPTSGNHNEQFF
TRBJ2-5,TRBV5-1,CASSLAASKETQYF
TRBJ2-1,TRBV9,CASSHLREGPYNEQFF
TRBJ2-7,TRBV12-3/TRBV12-4,CASVQGGSYEQYF
TRBJ2-3,TRBV29-1,CSVAASGRQDTQYF
TRBJ2-1,TRBV12-3/TRBV12-4,CASISGLPSGEQFF